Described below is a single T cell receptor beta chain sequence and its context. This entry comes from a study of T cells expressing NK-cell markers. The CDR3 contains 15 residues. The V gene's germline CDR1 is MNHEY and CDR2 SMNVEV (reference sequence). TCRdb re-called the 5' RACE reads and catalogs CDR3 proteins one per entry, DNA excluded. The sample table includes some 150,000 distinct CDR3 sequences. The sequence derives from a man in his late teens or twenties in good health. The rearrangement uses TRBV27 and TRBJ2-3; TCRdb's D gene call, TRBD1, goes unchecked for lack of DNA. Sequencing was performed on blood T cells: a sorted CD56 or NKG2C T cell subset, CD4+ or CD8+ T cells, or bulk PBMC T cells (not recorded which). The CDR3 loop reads CASSLSPPERNTQYF.